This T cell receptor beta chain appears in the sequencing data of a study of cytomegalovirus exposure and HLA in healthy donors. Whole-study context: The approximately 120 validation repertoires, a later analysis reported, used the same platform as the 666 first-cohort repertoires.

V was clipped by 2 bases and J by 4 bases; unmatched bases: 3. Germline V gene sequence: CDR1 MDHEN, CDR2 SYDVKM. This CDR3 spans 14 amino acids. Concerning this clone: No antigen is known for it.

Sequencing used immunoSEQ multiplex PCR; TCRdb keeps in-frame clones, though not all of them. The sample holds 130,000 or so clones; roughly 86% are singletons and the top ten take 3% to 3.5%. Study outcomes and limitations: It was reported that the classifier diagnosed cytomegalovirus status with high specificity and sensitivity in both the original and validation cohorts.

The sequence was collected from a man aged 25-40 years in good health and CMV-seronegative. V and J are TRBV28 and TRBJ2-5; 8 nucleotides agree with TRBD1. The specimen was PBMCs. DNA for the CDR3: TGTGCCAGCAGTTTACCGACAGGGGCAGAGACCCAGTACTTC. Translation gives CASSLPTGAETQYF.